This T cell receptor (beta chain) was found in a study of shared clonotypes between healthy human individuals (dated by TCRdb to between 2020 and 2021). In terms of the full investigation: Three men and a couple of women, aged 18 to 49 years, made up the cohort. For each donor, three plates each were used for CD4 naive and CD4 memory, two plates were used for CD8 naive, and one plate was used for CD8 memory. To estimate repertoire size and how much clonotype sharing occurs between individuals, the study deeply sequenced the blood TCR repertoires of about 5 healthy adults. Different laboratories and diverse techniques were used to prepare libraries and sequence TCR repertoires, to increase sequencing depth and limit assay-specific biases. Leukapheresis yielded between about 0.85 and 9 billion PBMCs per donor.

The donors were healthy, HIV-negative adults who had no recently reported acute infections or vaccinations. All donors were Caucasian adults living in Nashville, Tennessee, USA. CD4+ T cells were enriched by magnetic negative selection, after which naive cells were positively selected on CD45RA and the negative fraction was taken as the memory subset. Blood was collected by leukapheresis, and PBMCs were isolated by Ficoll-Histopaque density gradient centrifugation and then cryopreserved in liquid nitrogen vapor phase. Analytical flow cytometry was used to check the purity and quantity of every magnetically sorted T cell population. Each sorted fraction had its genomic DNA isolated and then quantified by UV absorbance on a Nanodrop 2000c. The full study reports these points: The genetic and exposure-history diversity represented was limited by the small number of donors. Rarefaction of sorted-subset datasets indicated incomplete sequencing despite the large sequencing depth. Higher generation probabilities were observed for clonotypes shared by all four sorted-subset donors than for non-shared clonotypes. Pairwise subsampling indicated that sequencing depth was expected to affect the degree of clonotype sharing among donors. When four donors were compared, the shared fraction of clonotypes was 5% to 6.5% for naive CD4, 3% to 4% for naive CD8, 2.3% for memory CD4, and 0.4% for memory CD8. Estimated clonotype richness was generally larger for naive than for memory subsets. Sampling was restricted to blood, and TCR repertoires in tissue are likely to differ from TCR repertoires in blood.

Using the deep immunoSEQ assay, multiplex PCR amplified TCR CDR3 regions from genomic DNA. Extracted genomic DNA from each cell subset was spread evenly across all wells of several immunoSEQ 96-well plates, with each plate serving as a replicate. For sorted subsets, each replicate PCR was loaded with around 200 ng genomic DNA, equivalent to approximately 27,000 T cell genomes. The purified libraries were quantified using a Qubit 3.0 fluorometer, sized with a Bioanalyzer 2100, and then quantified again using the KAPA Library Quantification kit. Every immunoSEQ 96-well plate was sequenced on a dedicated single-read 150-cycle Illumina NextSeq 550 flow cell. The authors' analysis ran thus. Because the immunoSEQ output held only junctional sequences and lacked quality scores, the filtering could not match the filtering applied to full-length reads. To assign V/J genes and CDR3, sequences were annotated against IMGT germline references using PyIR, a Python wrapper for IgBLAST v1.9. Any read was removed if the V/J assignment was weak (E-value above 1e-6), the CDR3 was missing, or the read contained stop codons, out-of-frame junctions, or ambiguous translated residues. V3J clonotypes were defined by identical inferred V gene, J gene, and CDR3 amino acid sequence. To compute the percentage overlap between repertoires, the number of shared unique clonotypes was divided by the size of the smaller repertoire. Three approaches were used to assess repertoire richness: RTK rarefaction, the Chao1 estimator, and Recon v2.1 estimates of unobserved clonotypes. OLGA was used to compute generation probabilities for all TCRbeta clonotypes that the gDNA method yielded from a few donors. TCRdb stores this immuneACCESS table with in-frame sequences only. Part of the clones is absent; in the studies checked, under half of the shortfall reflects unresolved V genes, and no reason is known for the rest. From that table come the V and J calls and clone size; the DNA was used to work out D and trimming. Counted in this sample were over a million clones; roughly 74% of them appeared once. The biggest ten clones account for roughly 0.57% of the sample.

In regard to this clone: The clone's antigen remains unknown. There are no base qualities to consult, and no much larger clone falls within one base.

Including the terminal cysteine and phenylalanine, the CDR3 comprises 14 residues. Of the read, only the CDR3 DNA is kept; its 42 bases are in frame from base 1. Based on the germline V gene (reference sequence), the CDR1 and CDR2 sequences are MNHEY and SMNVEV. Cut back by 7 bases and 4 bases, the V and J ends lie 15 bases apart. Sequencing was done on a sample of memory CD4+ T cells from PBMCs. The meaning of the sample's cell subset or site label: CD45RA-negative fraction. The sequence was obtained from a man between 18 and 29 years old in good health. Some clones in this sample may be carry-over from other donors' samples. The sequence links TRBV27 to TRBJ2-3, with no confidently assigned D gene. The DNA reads TGTGCCAGCAAGACCCCAGTAGGTCCAGATACGCAGTATTTT. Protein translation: CASKTPVGPDTQYF.